This T cell receptor (beta chain) originates from a study of cytomegalovirus exposure and HLA in healthy donors. Looking at the study overall: Genotyping of 300 to 450 donors showed that around 85% belonged to the Caucasian-associated ancestry cluster. Study-level results: Cytomegalovirus-associated TCR beta chains were listed, numbering roughly 150. Further analysis, carried out later, found HLA-associated TCR beta chains more clonally expanded than equally common other chains.

PCR used 60 Vbeta primers and 13 Jbeta primers. Profiled with immunoSEQ multiplex PCR; TCRdb holds only in-frame clones, not every one. This sample has nearly 110,000 clones, with 82% found just once. This CDR3 has 15 amino acids. The germline CDR1 and CDR2 sequences are MNHNS and SASEGT. V was clipped by 5 bases and J by 2 bases, with 12 bases between them. A remark on this clone: Its target is unknown.

The sequenced material came from PBMCs. This sequence originates from a man in his fifties or sixties in good health and CMV-seronegative. The chain employs TRBV6-1 and TRBJ2-2; D is undetermined. The CDR3 region is CASSLTSSNTGELFF. As DNA, the CDR3 is TGTGCCAGCAGTTTGACATCTTCTAACACCGGGGAGCTGTTTTTT.